Listed below are T cell receptor beta chains from one sample, sequenced in a study of blood T cell repertoires in COVID-19. This table comes from immunoSEQ multiplex PCR, and its TCRdb copy is limited to in-frame clones, with some not included. The table includes a few hundred thousand clones, roughly 80% detected once. The sample was peripheral blood. These receptors all stem from a woman older than 75 with acute or convalescent COVID-19. Each CDR3 is given with its conserved first and last residue. A D gene is named only where the DNA matches it firmly. Size is omitted from some rows. Given values are once, few, many or a class for expanded clones.

clone size	D gene	J gene	V gene	CDR3 DNA	CDR3 protein
.	.	TRBJ2-7	TRBV27	TGTGCCAGCAGACAGTTGGGAGCCCCCTCCTACGAGCAGTACTTC	CASRQLGAPSYEQYF
.	.	TRBJ1-1	TRBV7-2	TGTGCCAGCAGCGGTAACAGGGACACTGAAGCTTTCTTT	CASSGNRDTEAFF
once	TRBD2	TRBJ2-1	TRBV5-6	TGTGCCAGCAGCTATCTTACCTCTAGCGGGGGCTGGGATGAGCAGTTCTTC	CASSYLTSSGGWDEQFF
.	TRBD1	TRBJ1-1	TRBV3-1/TRBV3-2	TGTGCCAGCAGCCTATTTATTACCGGGACAGGGGGCTCCACTTTCTTT	CASSLFITGTGGSTFF
few	TRBD2	TRBJ2-3	TRBV11-3	TGTGCCAGCAGCTTTAGAAGCGGGGACACAGATACGCAGTATTTT	CASSFRSGDTDTQYF
.	.	TRBJ1-4	TRBV3-1/TRBV3-2	TGTGCCAGCACCCCCAACGAGTACGAAGAAAAACTGTTTTTT	CASTPNEYEEKLFF
once	.	TRBJ1-4	TRBV10-3	TGTGCCATCAGTTCGACAGAAGGCGGTGAAAAACTGTTTTTT	CAISSTEGGEKLFF
.	TRBD1	TRBJ2-1	TRBV25-1	TGTGCCAGCAGCCTCAGGGGGAGAGCCTACAATGAGCAGTTCTTC	CASSLRGRAYNEQFF
.	.	TRBJ1-5	TRBV2	TGTGCCAGCAGTTTCCAAGTAGATCAGCCCCAGCATTTT	CASSFQVDQPQHF
once	TRBD2	TRBJ2-1	TRBV11-3	TGTGCCAGCAGCTCACACTCTAGCGGGGGGGCGGGTGAGCAGTTCTTC	CASSSHSSGGAGEQFF
.	TRBD2	TRBJ2-1	TRBV19	TGTGCCAGTAGTATAGCGGTAGCGGGAGGGGAAGAGCAGTTCTTC	CASSIAVAGGEEQFF
.	TRBD1	TRBJ1-1	TRBV6-5	TGTGCCAGCACCTACTATGGACAGGGTCGGACTGAAGCTTTCTTT	CASTYYGQGRTEAFF
.	TRBD2	TRBJ2-7	TRBV3-1/TRBV3-2	TGTGCCAGCAGTCCGACTAGCGGGATCTCCTACGAGCAGTACTTC	CASSPTSGISYEQYF
.	TRBD1	TRBJ2-7	TRBV29-1	TGCAGCGTCGGACAGGGCGCGGACGAGCAGTACTTC	CSVGQGADEQYF
.	.	TRBJ1-1	TRBV4-1	TGCGCCAGCAGCCTACAGGCCCCCACTGAAGCTTTCTTT	CASSLQAPTEAFF
.	.	TRBJ1-1	TRBV11-2	TGTGCCAGCAGCTTAGATCCGACGTCGGGGGGATCTTTCTTT	CASSLDPTSGGSFF
.	TRBD1	TRBJ1-1	TRBV9	TGTGCCAGCAGCGCAGGAGGACAGGGTCGCACTGAAGCTTTCTTT	CASSAGGQGRTEAFF
.	TRBD2	TRBJ2-2	TRBV9	TGTGCCAGCAGCCGGGGACTAGCGGGAGAGGCCACCGGGGAGCTGTTTTTT	CASSRGLAGEATGELFF
.	TRBD1	TRBJ2-5	TRBV2	TGTGCCAGCAGCCCCGACAGGGGGTTGGAGACCCAGTACTTC	CASSPDRGLETQYF
.	TRBD1	TRBJ2-5	TRBV5-4	TGTGCCAGCAGCTCCGGGACAGGGGTGGGGGAGACCCAGTACTTC	CASSSGTGVGETQYF
.	TRBD2	TRBJ2-7	TRBV19	TGTGCCAGTAGTGGCGGGGGTTTAACCTACGAGCAGTACTTC	CASSGGGLTYEQYF
.	.	TRBJ2-1	TRBV28	TGTGCCAGCAGCCGTTACAATGAGCAGTTCTTC	CASSRYNEQFF
few	TRBD1	TRBJ2-7	TRBV27	TGTGCCAGCAAGGGATTTCCCGGGACAGGCAGAAGCGAGCAGTACTTC	CASKGFPGTGRSEQYF
.	.	TRBJ1-2	TRBV5-1	TGCGCCAGCAGCTTGGAACAGGCCTATGGCTACACCTTC	CASSLEQAYGYTF
.	.	TRBJ1-1	TRBV3-1/TRBV3-2	TGTGCCAGCAGCCGGGGAGGGTTCACTGAAGCTTTCTTT	CASSRGGFTEAFF
.	.	TRBJ2-5	TRBV19	TGTGCCAGTAGTATCGTCAGGGGTGAGACCCAGTACTTC	CASSIVRGETQYF
.	TRBD1	TRBJ1-3	TRBV27	TGTGCCAGCAGCTACTTACAGGGGGCCACGGGCCACGAGGTAGGAAACACCATATATTTT	CASSYLQGATGHEVGNTIYF
.	.	TRBJ1-4	TRBV10-1	TGCGCCAGCAGTGAGTCAGCGGATGAAAAACTGTTTTTT	CASSESADEKLFF
.	.	TRBJ2-2	TRBV7-3	TGTGCCAGCAGCCCCCGCCAGGGTGAGGCCGGGGAGCTGTTTTTT	CASSPRQGEAGELFF
once	TRBD1	TRBJ1-1	TRBV19	TGTGCCAGTAGTTTCTCAGGGGGGAACACTGAAGCTTTCTTT	CASSFSGGNTEAFF
.	TRBD2	TRBJ2-3	TRBV11-2	TGTGCCAGCAGCTTAGATCTGCTAGCGGGAGAGAGTCCGCAGTATTTT	CASSLDLLAGESPQYF
few	TRBD1	TRBJ1-6	TRBV7-2	TGTGCCAGCAGCACAGGGGTGGTATCCTATAATTCACCCCTCCACTTT	CASSTGVVSYNSPLHF
once	TRBD1	TRBJ2-3	TRBV27	TGTGCCAGCAGTTCAGACAGGGTCGGCACAGATACGCAGTATTTT	CASSSDRVGTDTQYF
.	TRBD1	TRBJ2-1	TRBV12-5	TGTGCTAGTGGTCTCGGGACAGGAGATAACAATGAGCAGTTCTTC	CASGLGTGDNNEQFF
.	.	TRBJ2-1	TRBV20-1	TGCAGTTTTAGGGGGGGCAATGAGCAGTTCTTC	CSFRGGNEQFF
.	.	TRBJ1-3	TRBV9	TGTGCCAGCAGCGTCGAAAGCGGACGGTTGAGCTCTGGAAACACCATATATTTT	CASSVESGRLSSGNTIYF
.	.	TRBJ1-5	TRBV10-2	TGCGCCAGCAGTGAGTCGGGCGGGAATCAGCCCCAGCATTTT	CASSESGGNQPQHF
.	TRBD1	TRBJ1-5	TRBV7-7	TGTGCTAGCAGCTTGGACAGGGATCAGCCCCAGCATTTT	CASSLDRDQPQHF
.	.	TRBJ1-2	TRBV6-6	TGTGCCAGCAGTGACTACAGGGTATGGAGCTATGGCTACACCTTC	CASSDYRVWSYGYTF
.	TRBD1	TRBJ1-3	TRBV27	TGTGCCAGCAGGTCCCTCGGGACAGGTGGAAACACCATATATTTT	CASRSLGTGGNTIYF
.	.	TRBJ1-1	TRBV4-3	TGCGCCAGCAGCCAAGTAACCTGGGGCGCTGAAGCTTTCTTT	CASSQVTWGAEAFF
.	.	TRBJ2-1	TRBV19	TGTGCCAGTATGGAACAGGGTAGAAATGAGCAGTTCTTC	CASMEQGRNEQFF
.	TRBD2	TRBJ2-1	TRBV6-6	TGTGCCAGCAGTGACCCTGGGACTAGCGGACGGAAGTTCTTC	CASSDPGTSGRKFF
.	.	TRBJ2-3	TRBV6-1	TGTGCCAGCAGTGAATCAATCCCAGATACGCAGTATTTT	CASSESIPDTQYF
.	TRBD2	TRBJ2-1	TRBV10-3	TGTGCCATCAATGAAGGGACTAGCGGGAGATCGTACAATGAGCAGTTCTTC	CAINEGTSGRSYNEQFF
.	TRBD2	TRBJ2-1	TRBV7-6	TGTGCCAGCAGCTTAGGACCGGGACTAGCGTACAATGAGCAGTTCTTC	CASSLGPGLAYNEQFF
.	.	TRBJ2-3	TRBV20-1	TGCAGTGCTAGTACTAGCCCCCTCTCAGATACGCAGTATTTT	CSASTSPLSDTQYF
.	.	TRBJ2-2	TRBV5-1	TGCGCCAGCAGCTTAACCCGTCTAGAGAGGACCGGGGAGCTGTTTTTT	CASSLTRLERTGELFF
.	.	TRBJ1-5	TRBV5-8	TGTGCCAGCAGCTCCCGCACTTCTAATCAGCCCCAGCATTTT	CASSSRTSNQPQHF
.	.	TRBJ2-3	TRBV3-1/TRBV3-2	TGTGCCAGCAGCCCCTCCCCCGTTGTTACGCAGTATTTT	CASSPSPVVTQYF
.	.	TRBJ1-4	TRBV6-5	TGTGCCAGCAGTTACAGGCAGGGTCGGGAAAAACTGTTTTTT	CASSYRQGREKLFF
.	.	TRBJ2-5	TRBV7-3	TGTGCCAGCAGCCCGGGACTGGCCCATGAAGAGACCCAGTACTTC	CASSPGLAHEETQYF
.	TRBD2	TRBJ2-1	TRBV9	TGTGCCAGCAGCTTGGGGCCTAGCGGGAGGCAAATGGACAATGAGCAGTTCTTC	CASSLGPSGRQMDNEQFF
.	.	TRBJ1-2	TRBV4-2	TGTGCCAGCACCTCGGGGTTGCACTATGGCTACACCTTC	CASTSGLHYGYTF
.	TRBD1	TRBJ2-5	TRBV5-4	TGTGCCAGCAGCTCGGGACAGGGAATGTTAGAGACCCAGTACTTC	CASSSGQGMLETQYF